This TCR beta chain was documented in a study of OX40 agonist ivuxolimab in advanced cancers. Background on the study: Ivuxolimab, an antibody acting as an agonist of OX40 (CD134), was used to treat patients. Three patients, one with hepatocellular carcinoma and two with cutaneous melanoma, achieved partial responses. Study-level results: At 0.1 to 3.0 mg/kg, clonal expansion of CD4+ and CD8+ blood T cells had occurred by week 6.

V gave up 1 base and J gave up 0 bases; unmatched junction bases: 1. This CDR3 is built from 14 residues. Looked up from germline, CDR1 is SGHRS and CDR2 is YFSETQ. The sample holds a few counts of this clone. The antigen is unknown. Profiled with immunoSEQ multiplex PCR; TCRdb holds only in-frame clones, not every one. The sample gives 76,000 or so clones, roughly nine tenths of which show up once; about an eighth is in the top ten. Researchers took blood at baseline, on cycle 4 day 1, and on cycle 7 day 1. V gene TRBV5-1 combines with J gene TRBJ2-7; 7 nucleotides align to TRBD2. Sample: CD4+ or CD8+ T cells sorted from blood, taken in a trial of the OX40 agonist ivuxolimab. The clonotype was recovered from an adult with an advanced solid tumor such as melanoma, head and neck, liver or kidney cancer. CDR3 sequence: CASSLTSASYEQYF. In DNA form, the CDR3 reads TGCGCCAGCAGCTTGACTAGCGCCTCCTACGAGCAGTACTTC.